Listed here is a single T cell receptor (beta chain). What antigen it recognizes has not been identified. No quality values exist for individual bases; no much larger clone is one base distant. Counted from cysteine to phenylalanine, this CDR3 has 19 amino acids. Only the CDR3 DNA is retained, 57 bases long and in frame from the first base. The germline V gene supplies CDR1 SGHVS and CDR2 FQNEAQ. Deletion took 1 base off V and 0 bases off J, with a span of 19 bases between the germline ends. This entry is derived from a study of identifying expanded T cells in peripheral blood (dated by TCRdb to about 2019). With regard to the full study: Separate aliquots of the same genomic DNA pool were sequenced to produce technical replicates, and four replicates were compared in pairs. Study-wide conclusions, independent of this receptor: Variance in clone template counts between approximately 2-week samples significantly increased with total template count across all healthy donors. It was expected by the authors that biological variance in healthy repertoires might increase further over much longer intervals, such as months to years. Across all healthy-donor time intervals, the beta-binomial model significantly cut both the number of clones called differentially abundant and the false-positive rate. The binomial model flagged approximately 1.2 differentially abundant clones between technical replicates but around 15 over around two weeks and over 18 over about 4 weeks.

TCRbeta CDR3 regions were profiled with the immunoSEQ Assay using bias-controlled multiplex PCR amplification of genomic DNA. For the original study's pipeline: To quantify the absolute abundance of each unique TCRbeta CDR3 region, the sequences were collapsed and filtered. Differential abundance was assessed using a binomial (Fisher-equivalent) model and a beta-binomial model in which time-dependent variance fitted from healthy donors was added. Any clone with fewer than 5 combined templates was excluded, and a clone was called differentially abundant if its Benjamini-Hochberg FDR was below 0.01. Using the form v = (b*log(k)+a)^2, the beta-binomial variance was modeled as a function of the total template count across the two samples. TCRdb stores this immuneACCESS table with in-frame sequences only. Part of the clones is absent; in the studies checked, under half of the shortfall reflects unresolved V genes, and no reason is known for the rest. That table gives V, J and clone size, and the DNA gave D and trimming. This sample is represented by over 70,000 clones; around 90% of them were singletons. Of the sample, roughly 19% is held by the ten largest clones.

No immune events, such as infections, were documented for the healthy donors during the collection period. Healthy-donor blood repertoires served as a training cohort to calibrate time-dependent variance in a beta-binomial model of T-cell clone differential abundance. There were roughly ten healthy donors in the training cohort, of whom 3 were female and 7 were male. An age range of roughly 25 to 65 years, with an average of about 43 years, was recorded for the donors. Obtained from a commercial supplier, whole blood was collected from each healthy donor at three time points set about 2 weeks apart. For immunosequencing, genomic DNA was extracted from unsorted whole blood.

This chain is built from TRBV7-8 and TRBJ1-3, with the D gene not clear enough to name. The source is a person aged 18-70 years in good health. Sequenced input: blood. The bases are TGTGCCAGCAGCTTAGTCACCGGGGTCGACTTATCCTCTGGAAACACCATATATTTT. It translates as CASSLVTGVDLSSGNTIYF.